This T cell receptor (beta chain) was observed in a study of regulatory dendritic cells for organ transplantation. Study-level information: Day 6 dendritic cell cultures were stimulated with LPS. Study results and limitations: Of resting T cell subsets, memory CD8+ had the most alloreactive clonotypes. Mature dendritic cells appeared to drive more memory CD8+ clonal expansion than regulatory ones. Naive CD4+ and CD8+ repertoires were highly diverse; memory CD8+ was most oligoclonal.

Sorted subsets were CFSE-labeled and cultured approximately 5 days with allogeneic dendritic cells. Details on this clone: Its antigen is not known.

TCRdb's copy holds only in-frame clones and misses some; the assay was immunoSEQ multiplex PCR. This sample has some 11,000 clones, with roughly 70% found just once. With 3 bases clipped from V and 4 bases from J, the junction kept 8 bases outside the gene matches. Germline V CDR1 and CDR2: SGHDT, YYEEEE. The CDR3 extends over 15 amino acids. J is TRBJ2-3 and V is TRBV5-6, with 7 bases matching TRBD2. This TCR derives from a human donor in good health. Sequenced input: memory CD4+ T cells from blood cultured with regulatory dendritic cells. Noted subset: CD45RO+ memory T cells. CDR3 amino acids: CASSSIQLASDTQYF. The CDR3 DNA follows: TGTGCCAGCAGCTCCATTCAACTAGCGTCAGATACGCAGTATTTT.